The rows below give T cell receptor beta chains drawn from one sample of a study of vaccination effects on CD4 cells after COVID-19. Sequenced by immunoSEQ multiplex PCR; TCRdb stores in-frame clones only, minus some. The data contain more than 20,000 clones, approximately 72% of them singletons. Their antigens remain unidentified. Sequences were derived from CD4+ T cells from PBMCs cultured with a peptide pool, sampled before COVID-19 vaccination. All receptors derive from a human donor who had a prior SARS-CoV-2 infection. CDR3s include the opening cysteine and the closing phenylalanine or tryptophan. D genes are given only for firm matches. Clone size is given for some rows only: seen once, a few or many times, or a class if the clone is expanded.

D gene: TRBD2; J gene: TRBJ2-7; clone size: few; V gene: TRBV2; CDR3 protein: CGTGGSIDEQYF; CDR3 DNA: TGTGGGACTGGCGGGAGTATCGACGAGCAGTACTTC
D gene: TRBD1; J gene: TRBJ1-3; clone size: .; V gene: TRBV19; CDR3 protein: CASPDRAGNTIYF; CDR3 DNA: TGTGCCAGCCCGGACAGGGCTGGAAACACCATATATTTT
D gene: .; J gene: TRBJ1-2; clone size: .; V gene: TRBV6-1; CDR3 protein: CASIDGRPPRGYGYTF; CDR3 DNA: TGTGCCAGCATTGACGGACGGCCACCGCGCGGCTATGGCTACACCTTC
D gene: .; J gene: TRBJ1-2; clone size: .; V gene: TRBV2; CDR3 protein: CASTRDRNYGYTF; CDR3 DNA: TGTGCCAGCACTAGGGACCGAAACTATGGCTACACCTTC
D gene: .; J gene: TRBJ2-7; clone size: .; V gene: TRBV27; CDR3 protein: CASSLGFGPAYEQYF; CDR3 DNA: TGTGCCAGCAGTTTAGGTTTCGGCCCAGCCTACGAGCAGTACTTC
D gene: TRBD1; J gene: TRBJ1-1; clone size: .; V gene: TRBV10-3; CDR3 protein: CAISIRAAGGAYTMNTEAFF; CDR3 DNA: TGTGCCATCAGTATCCGGGCAGCAGGGGGCGCCTACACGATGAACACTGAAGCTTTCTTT
D gene: .; J gene: TRBJ1-1; clone size: .; V gene: TRBV4-1; CDR3 protein: CASSQELGGRNTEAFF; CDR3 DNA: TGCGCCAGCAGCCAAGAACTGGGCGGACGGAACACTGAAGCTTTCTTT
D gene: .; J gene: TRBJ2-3; clone size: .; V gene: TRBV5-4; CDR3 protein: CASSLMSASTDTQYF; CDR3 DNA: TGTGCCAGCAGCTTGATGAGCGCGAGCACAGATACGCAGTATTTT
D gene: .; J gene: TRBJ2-3; clone size: .; V gene: TRBV9; CDR3 protein: CASSGRITSTDTQYF; CDR3 DNA: TGTGCCAGCAGCGGAAGAATAACTAGCACAGATACGCAGTATTTT
D gene: .; J gene: TRBJ2-1; clone size: few; V gene: TRBV2; CDR3 protein: CASNPGRTMDDEQFF; CDR3 DNA: TGTGCCAGCAATCCCGGGCGGACTATGGATGATGAGCAGTTCTTC
D gene: .; J gene: TRBJ2-3; clone size: .; V gene: TRBV16; CDR3 protein: CASSLRTLGPSTDTQYF; CDR3 DNA: TGTGCCAGCAGCCTACGAACGCTAGGCCCTAGCACAGATACGCAGTATTTT
D gene: TRBD1; J gene: TRBJ1-2; clone size: .; V gene: TRBV2; CDR3 protein: CASSEAGTGEYGYTF; CDR3 DNA: TGTGCCAGCAGTGAAGCTGGGACAGGGGAGTATGGCTACACCTTC
D gene: .; J gene: TRBJ2-5; clone size: .; V gene: TRBV29-1; CDR3 protein: CSVSPSGVETQYF; CDR3 DNA: TGCAGCGTTTCCCCATCGGGTGTAGAGACCCAGTACTTC
D gene: .; J gene: TRBJ1-1; clone size: .; V gene: TRBV21-1; CDR3 protein: CASLNRGRRDRNTEAFF; CDR3 DNA: TGTGCCAGCCTCAACAGGGGTCGGAGAGATCGGAACACTGAAGCTTTCTTT
D gene: .; J gene: TRBJ2-3; clone size: .; V gene: TRBV7-2; CDR3 protein: CASSLGPDRTDTQYF; CDR3 DNA: TGTGCCAGCAGCTTAGGCCCTGACCGCACAGATACGCAGTATTTT
D gene: .; J gene: TRBJ1-2; clone size: .; V gene: TRBV11-3; CDR3 protein: CASSLEGYGYTF; CDR3 DNA: TGTGCCAGCAGCTTAGAAGGCTATGGCTACACCTTC
D gene: .; J gene: TRBJ2-7; clone size: medium-sized; V gene: TRBV6-1; CDR3 protein: CASSDRIAGSYEQYF; CDR3 DNA: TGTGCCAGCAGTGATAGGATCGCAGGCTCCTACGAGCAGTACTTC
D gene: .; J gene: TRBJ1-6; clone size: .; V gene: TRBV28; CDR3 protein: CASRLSQGTWAPLHF; CDR3 DNA: TGTGCCAGCAGATTATCGCAGGGGACGTGGGCACCCCTCCACTTT
D gene: TRBD1; J gene: TRBJ1-2; clone size: .; V gene: TRBV3-1/TRBV3-2; CDR3 protein: CASSRPRPQGEEGYTF; CDR3 DNA: TGTGCCAGCAGCCGCCCCAGACCACAGGGGGAAGAGGGCTACACCTTC
D gene: TRBD2; J gene: TRBJ2-5; clone size: .; V gene: TRBV30; CDR3 protein: CAWGTGGARETQYF; CDR3 DNA: TGTGCCTGGGGAACGGGGGGGGCCAGGGAGACCCAGTACTTC
D gene: TRBD2; J gene: TRBJ2-2; clone size: .; V gene: TRBV20-1; CDR3 protein: CSASLPGGSGELFF; CDR3 DNA: TGCAGTGCTAGTCTTCCCGGGGGGTCCGGGGAGCTGTTTTTT
D gene: .; J gene: TRBJ1-6; clone size: .; V gene: TRBV18; CDR3 protein: CASSPLSNSPLHF; CDR3 DNA: TGTGCCAGCTCACCACTGAGTAATTCACCCCTCCACTTT
D gene: .; J gene: TRBJ1-3; clone size: .; V gene: TRBV9; CDR3 protein: CASSVLGSGNTIYF; CDR3 DNA: TGTGCCAGCAGCGTTTTAGGATCTGGAAACACCATATATTTT
D gene: .; J gene: TRBJ2-7; clone size: .; V gene: TRBV27; CDR3 protein: CASSLTGRMPYEQYF; CDR3 DNA: TGTGCCAGCAGCTTAACAGGGAGGATGCCCTACGAGCAGTACTTC
D gene: .; J gene: TRBJ1-2; clone size: .; V gene: TRBV19; CDR3 protein: CASTEAGYGYTF; CDR3 DNA: TGTGCCAGTACCGAAGCAGGGTACGGCTACACCTTC
D gene: .; J gene: TRBJ1-6; clone size: .; V gene: TRBV20-1; CDR3 protein: CSASKRSYNSPLHF; CDR3 DNA: TGCAGTGCTAGTAAGCGCAGTTATAATTCACCCCTCCACTTT
D gene: TRBD1; J gene: TRBJ1-6; clone size: .; V gene: TRBV9; CDR3 protein: CASSKRDRRPYNSPLHF; CDR3 DNA: TGTGCCAGCAGCAAACGGGACAGAAGACCCTATAATTCACCCCTCCACTTT
D gene: .; J gene: TRBJ1-4; clone size: .; V gene: TRBV5-1; CDR3 protein: CASSRMADSNEKLFF; CDR3 DNA: TGCGCCAGCAGCCGAATGGCAGATTCGAATGAAAAACTGTTTTTT